Listed here are 21 T cell receptor beta chains from one sample, sequenced in a study of T-cell reconstitution after alpha-beta-depleted transplantation in children (TCRdb year 2016). The treatment or condition label of this sample denotes: allogeneic hematopoietic cell transplantation with graft depleted of TCRalphabeta T cells and CD19 B cells. To prepare the library, PCR was applied. This sample was sequenced with an Illumina HiSeq 2500. TCR libraries were prepared with molecular barcoding, using unique molecular identifiers to normalize TCRbeta repertoire quantification. TCRdb reran the public reads through fastp at Q25 and MiXCR, keeping productive beta chains. A single entry per CDR3 protein holds the most common genes and DNA from its merged rows. The sample table records a few hundred thousand distinct CDR3 sequences; over 20% of these occur just once. The top ten clonotypes cover about 35% of the sample.

Sequences were derived from PBMCs, sampled before TCRalphabeta/CD19-depleted stem cell transplant. All receptors derive from a boy in the first two years of life with Wiskott-Aldrich syndrome, due to receive a stem cell transplant.

This sequence joins TRBV29-1 and TRBJ2-1; 13 nucleotides align to TRBD2. CDR1 SQVTM and CDR2 ANQGSEA come from the germline V gene. V was clipped by 7 bases and J by 10 bases; unmatched bases: 13. CDR3 size: 15 residues. The CDR3 DNA follows: TGCAGCGGTGATGATCGCGGACTAGCGGGAGAAGAGCAGTTCTTC. Translated, it gives CSGDDRGLAGEEQFF.

The V and J genes are TRBV14 and TRBJ2-3, with 7 bases identical to TRBD1. CDR1 SGHDN and CDR2 FVKESK come from the germline V gene. There are 15 residues in the CDR3. Trimming removed 4 bases from V and 4 bases from J; junction bases left unmatched: 8. The CDR3 DNA is TGTGCCAGCAGCCTCGACAGGGCTCGGGCAGATACGCAGTATTTT. It yields the protein CASSLDRARADTQYF. The full variable domain, rest sourced from reference TRBV14 and TRBJ2-3, is EAGVTQFPSHSVIEKGQTVTLRCDPISGHDNLYWYRRVMGKEIKFLLHFVKESKQDESGMPNNRFLAERTGGTYSTLKVQPAELEDSGVYFCASSLDRARADTQYFGPGTRLTVL.

As concerns this clonotype: An end of the junction differs from the germline gene, which may be a read error. The rearrangement uses TRBV27 and TRBJ2-6; possibly TRBD1 or TRBD2 for D (5 bases each). Germline V lookup: CDR1 MNHEY, CDR2 SMNVEV (reference sequence). The CDR3 contains 17 residues. The DNA for the CDR3 is TGTGCCAGCAGTTTATCGAGGGTGGGCTCTGGGGCCAACGGCCTGACTTTC. The encoded protein is CASSLSRVGSGANGLTF.

This clonotype appeared a few times. In DNA, the CDR3 is TGTGCCAGCAGCGTAGGCCAGGGGCGGGAGACCCAGTACTTC. Protein product: CASSVGQGRETQYF. The chain carries TRBV9 and TRBJ2-5, with D perhaps matching TRBD1 (6 bases). V gave up 0 bases and J gave up 5 bases, with 11 bases separating them. The length of the CDR3 is 14 residues. Germline V gene sequence: CDR1 SGDLS, CDR2 YYNGEE.

The V and J genes are TRBV4-1 and TRBJ2-5; 9 bases agree with TRBD1. The CDR3 has 14 amino acids. The J segment lost 5 bases and the V segment lost 3 bases, leaving 4 bases of the junction unmatched. CDR1 is MGHRA, CDR2 YSYEKL, per germline. In DNA form, the CDR3 reads TGCGCCAGCAGCCACACAGGACAGGGGGAGACCCAGTACTTC. Residues: CASSHTGQGETQYF.

This clonotype was observed a few times. The rearrangement uses TRBV3-1 and TRBJ1-2; D may be TRBD1 (6 bases). Trimming took 5 bases from V and 4 from J, leaving 14 bases between them. This CDR3 contains 14 residues. Looked up from germline, CDR1 is LGHDT and CDR2 is YNNKEL (reference sequence). CDR3 DNA sequence: TGTGCCAGCAGCGGAGTGGACAGCTTCTATGGCTACACCTTC. Its protein is CASSGVDSFYGYTF.

The chain employs TRBV6-5 and TRBJ1-1; the D is unclear. The germline V gene encodes CDR1 MNHEY and CDR2 SVGAGI. The CDR3 covers 18 residues. V was cut by 2 bases and J by 1 base, with 20 bases left in between. CDR3 nucleotides: TGTGCCAGCAGTTACCCTCGGTCCCGTATGGCGGCGAACACTGAAGCTTTCTTT. Its translation is CASSYPRSRMAANTEAFF.

This clonotype was counted between two and nine times. This sequence joins TRBV28 and TRBJ2-1; TRBD2 matches 8 bases. CDR3 length equals 15 residues. The germline gives CDR1 MDHEN, CDR2 SYDVKM. After removal of 2 bases from V and 8 bases from J, the junction contained 8 bases not matched to a gene. This CDR3 is CASSLPGLVRDEQFF. The CDR3 coding sequence is TGTGCCAGCAGTTTACCGGGACTAGTGAGGGATGAGCAGTTCTTC. The variable domain in full, with the rest retrieved from reference TRBV28 and TRBJ2-1, is DVKVTQSSRYLVKRTGEKVFLECVQDMDHENMFWYRQDPGLGLRLIYFSYDVKMKEKGDIPEGYSVSREKKERFSLILESASTNQTSMYLCASSLPGLVRDEQFFGPGTRLTVL.

The V gene is TRBV7-9, the J gene TRBJ2-1; TRBD2 is a possible D gene (5 bases). CDR3 length: 13 amino acids. V lost 4 bases, J lost 3 bases, and 7 bases lay in between. CDR1 and CDR2 from the germline V gene are SEHNR and FQNEAQ (reference sequence). In DNA form, the CDR3 reads TGTGCCAGCAGCTCGGACTTCTACAATGAGCAGTTCTTC. It is translated as CASSSDFYNEQFF.

J is TRBJ2-1 and V is TRBV7-3; 8 bases are shared with TRBD2. Germline CDR1 and CDR2: SGHTA and FQGTGA. The CDR3 sequence is 15 residues long. The J segment lost 2 bases and the V segment lost 6 bases, leaving 6 bases of the junction unmatched. The CDR3 protein is CASRYSGSPYNEQFF. For the CDR3, the DNA is TGTGCCAGCAGATACAGCGGGAGTCCCTACAATGAGCAGTTCTTC. The full variable domain, in which reference TRBV7-3 and TRBJ2-1 provide the parts outside the CDR3, is GAGVSQTPSNKVTEKGKYVELRCDPISGHTALYWYRQSLGQGPEFLIYFQGTGAADDSGLPNDRFFAVRPEGSVSTLKIQRTERGDSAVYLCASRYSGSPYNEQFFGPGTRLTVL.

The J gene is TRBJ2-5, the V gene TRBV5-1; 7 bases are a match to TRBD2. Germline CDR1 reads SGHRS; CDR2 reads YFSETQ. CDR3 length equals 14 residues. V gave up 3 bases and J gave up 5 bases; unmatched junction bases: 7. CDR3 sequence reads: CASSSAAGAETQYF. The CDR3 DNA is TGCGCCAGCAGCTCCGCGGCGGGAGCGGAGACCCAGTACTTC. Looking up the rest from reference TRBV5-1 and TRBJ2-5 gives the full variable domain: KAGVTQTPRYLIKTRGQQVTLSCSPISGHRSVSWYQQTPGQGLQFLFEYFSETQRNKGNFPGRFSGRQFSNSRSEMNVSTLELGDSALYLCASSSAAGAETQYFGPGTRLLVL.

The genes are TRBV10-3 and TRBJ1-2; tentatively, D is TRBD1 (6 bases). The CDR3 runs 12 residues. Trimming removed 3 bases at V and 7 bases at J, with 9 bases between. Germline lookup yields CDR1 ENHRY and CDR2 SYGVKD. The CDR3 nucleotides read TGTGCCATCAGTGACCAAGGGGGTGGCTACACCTTC. Amino acids: CAISDQGGGYTF.

This clonotype has just a few counts. This CDR3 reads CASSLVRGLTGNTIYF. The CDR3 DNA reads TGTGCCAGCAGCTTAGTTCGCGGGCTCACTGGAAACACCATATATTTT. V is TRBV7-9 and J is TRBJ1-3, with D uncertain. The CDR3 runs 16 residues. Per the germline V gene, CDR1 is SEHNR and CDR2 is FQNEAQ (reference sequence). Trimming shortened V by 1 base and J by 2 bases, and 12 bases separated the two germline ends.

The DNA of the CDR3 is TGCGCCAGCAGCCCCTCGGGACACCCCTTAGGTGAGCAGTTCTTC. It translates to CASSPSGHPLGEQFF. The V gene is TRBV5-1, the J gene TRBJ2-1, with D possibly matching TRBD1 (6 bases). Germline lookup yields CDR1 SGHRS and CDR2 YFSETQ. This CDR3 region has 15 residues. Deletions cut 4 bases from V and 9 bases from J, with 20 bases between.

In this sample, this clonotype turned up a few times. The genes are TRBV5-6 and TRBJ2-7; 10 bases are a match to TRBD2. The length of the CDR3 is 16 residues. Germline-derived CDR1 and CDR2 are SGHDT and YYEEEE. V shed 0 bases and J 1 base; nucleotides not matched to a gene: 4. DNA of the CDR3: TGTGCCAGCAGCTTGGAAACTAGCGGGACTTCCTACGAGCAGTACTTC. As protein: CASSLETSGTSYEQYF.

In this sample, this clonotype turned up a few times. J is TRBJ2-1 and V is TRBV10-3, with D possibly being TRBD1 or TRBD2 (5 bases each). The V end was cut by 7 bases, the J end by 5 bases, with 18 bases between. Germline CDR1 is ENHRY and CDR2 is SYGVKD. The CDR3 spans 15 residues. DNA of the CDR3: TGTGCCATCACTCGCTTGTGGGGACCTGACAATGAGCAGTTCTTC. It yields the protein CAITRLWGPDNEQFF.

In this sample, this clonotype turned up a few times. V usage is TRBV10-3 and J usage is TRBJ1-5; no firm D call. This CDR3 is 15 amino acids long. Looked up from germline, CDR1 is ENHRY and CDR2 is SYGVKD. With 2 bases removed from V and 3 bases from J, the gap between germline ends came to 11 bases. The DNA for the CDR3 is TGTGCCATCAGTGAGGAACGGGCCTACAATCAGCCCCAGCATTTT. This encodes CAISEERAYNQPQHF.

The chain couples TRBV7-6 to TRBJ2-7, with TRBD1 identical over 9 bases. Germline CDR1 reads SGHVS; CDR2 reads FNYEAQ. J lost 4 bases, V lost 5 bases, and 6 bases had no gene match. This CDR3 comprises 14 residues. This CDR3 reads CASSLGTGKYEQYF. The CDR3 coding sequence is TGTGCCAGCAGCCTGGGGACAGGGAAGTACGAGCAGTACTTC.

This clonotype has just a few counts. V and J are TRBV7-2 and TRBJ2-7; D remains unclear. Germline V gene lookup returns CDR1 SGHTA and CDR2 FQGNSA. The CDR3 spans 14 residues. V was trimmed by 6 bases and J by 2 bases, leaving 14 bases between them. Written as DNA, the CDR3 is TGTGCCAGCAGATACAACCCGGCGGCCTACGAGCAGTACTTC. Translated, it gives CASRYNPAAYEQYF.

The chain has TRBV20-1 and TRBJ2-7, with a weak D call TRBD1 (6 bases). V shed 3 bases and J shed 3 bases, with 9 bases lying between them. The CDR3 spans 12 residues. Germline CDR1 and CDR2: DFQATT and SNEGSKA (reference sequence). This CDR3 reads CSARVQGYEQYF. CDR3 sequence (DNA): TGCAGTGCTAGGGTACAGGGCTACGAGCAGTACTTC.

V is TRBV7-9 and J is TRBJ2-3; TRBD1 matches 9 bases. The germline CDR1 and CDR2 sequences are SEHNR and FQNEAQ (reference sequence). This CDR3 has 15 residues. Germline trimming cut 7 bases from V and 4 bases from J; bases unmatched to any gene: 9. CDR3 region: CASIHSRTGADTQYF. DNA for the CDR3: TGTGCCAGCATCCATTCCAGGACAGGGGCAGATACGCAGTATTTT.